The entry below describes one TCR beta chain. As yet, its antigen is unknown. The sample belongs to a study of shared clonotypes between healthy human individuals. About the research overall: Each donor had three CD4 naive, three CD4 memory, two CD8 naive and one CD8 memory plate.

Here immunoSEQ multiplex PCR was the method, and the copy in TCRdb shows in-frame clones only, minus some. The sample yields about 1 million clones, about 70% seen once. General study findings and limits: Generally, estimated richness proved larger in naive subsets than it did in memory subsets.

Looked up from germline, CDR1 is SGHNT and CDR2 is YYREEE (reference sequence). CDR3 size: 13 residues. The trim removed 4 bases at V and 8 bases at J, leaving 4 bases unmatched. This rearrangement joins TRBV5-4 to TRBJ1-2; TRBD1 matches 11 bases. The origin of this receptor is a man between 18 and 29 years old in good health. The sample taken for sequencing was memory CD4+ T cells sorted from blood. Indicated subset: CD45RA-negative fraction. CDR3 loop: CASSQDRGPGYTF. The CDR3, as DNA: TGTGCCAGCAGCCAGGACAGGGGGCCCGGCTACACCTTC. Filled out from reference TRBV5-4 and TRBJ1-2, the complete variable domain reads ETGVTQSPTHLIKTRGQQVTLRCSSQSGHNTVSWYQQALGQGPQFIFQYYREEENGRGNFPPRFSGLQFPNYSSELNVNALELDDSALYLCASSQDRGPGYTFGSGTRLTVV.